Below are 26 T cell receptor beta chains sequenced from a single sample in a study of response to subunit inactivated influenza vaccine. TCRdb re-called the RT-PCR reads with MiXCR, one entry per CDR3 protein. The sample yields approximately 500,000 distinct CDR3 sequences, over 10% seen once. The source was PBMCs from blood, collected roughly 46 days after vaccination. The receptors were gathered from a man aged 45-65 years who received an inactivated influenza vaccine.

CDR3 residues: CASSAKGRANTGELFF. DNA of the CDR3: TGTGCCAGCAGCGCTAAAGGCCGGGCGAACACCGGGGAGCTGTTTTTT. J is TRBJ2-2 and V is TRBV2; D gene ambiguous. In germline, CDR1 is SNHLY, CDR2 FYNNEI. Between the trimmed V and J ends, which lost 6 bases and 0 bases, there was a span of 14 bases. CDR3 length: 16 amino acids.

V gene TRBV20-1 combines with J gene TRBJ2-3; 10 bases are a match to TRBD2. The CDR3 extends over 15 amino acids. J gave up 3 bases and V 1 base, and 4 bases lay outside the gene matches. The germline CDR1 and CDR2 sequences are DFQATT and SNEGSKA (reference sequence). CDR3 nucleotides: TGCAGTGCTAGAGTTAGCGGGAGGAGGACAGATACGCAGTATTTT. It encodes CSARVSGRRTDTQYF.

A few counts support this clonotype. The rearrangement uses TRBV3-1 and TRBJ2-3; unclear D gene. V was cut by 0 bases and J by 8 bases, with 9 bases left in between. The CDR3 has 13 amino acids. The germline V gene encodes CDR1 LGHDT and CDR2 YNNKEL (reference sequence). The CDR3 spells CASSQDEASTQYF. The CDR3 DNA is TGTGCCAGCAGCCAAGATGAGGCGAGTACGCAGTATTTT.

This clonotype was found many times. This chain links TRBV20-1 with TRBJ2-7, with 12 bases lining up with TRBD2. Losses at the gene ends were 1 base for V and 4 bases for J; bases not matched to a gene: 11. The CDR3 loop spans 17 amino acids. CDR1 and CDR2 (germline): DFQATT, SNEGSKA (reference sequence). CDR3 amino acids: CSARGGLLAGGGYEQYF. CDR3 nucleotide sequence: TGCAGTGCTAGAGGCGGGTTACTAGCGGGAGGTGGTTACGAGCAGTACTTC.

This clonotype has a handful of counts. The chain joins TRBV5-1 to TRBJ2-1; 7 positions match TRBD1. Germline lookup yields CDR1 SGHRS and CDR2 YFSETQ. The CDR3 covers 15 residues. J lost 1 base, V lost 4 bases, and 5 bases had no gene match. The CDR3 region has the DNA TGCGCCAGCAGCCCCACGGGACAGTCCTACAATGAGCAGTTCTTC. This gives the protein CASSPTGQSYNEQFF.

The chain has TRBV13 and TRBJ2-7; D not certain. Germline V gene lookup returns CDR1 PRHDT and CDR2 FYEKMQ (reference sequence). The CDR3 consists of 15 residues. Trimming took 5 bases from V and 3 from J, leaving 17 bases between them. The CDR3 sequence is CASSHTRVPLYEQYF. CDR3 bases: TGTGCCAGCAGCCACACCCGGGTCCCACTCTACGAGCAGTACTTC.

This clonotype has a single count. This chain joins TRBV11-3 and TRBJ2-2, with D perhaps given as TRBD1 or TRBD2 (6 bases each). Germline loops: CDR1 SGHNT, CDR2 YENEEA. This CDR3 spans 15 amino acids. V was shortened by 4 bases and J by 1 base, with 10 bases between the two germline ends. In DNA, the CDR3 is TGTGCCAGCAGCTGGGGGGCTAGGAACACCGGGGAGCTGTTTTTT. Translated: CASSWGARNTGELFF.

This clonotype has only a few counts. This chain uses TRBV12-3 or TRBV12-4 with TRBJ1-3; no definite D call. V was trimmed by 2 bases and J by 3 bases, leaving 8 bases between them. This CDR3 has 14 amino acids. The CDR3 sequence: CASSLRGNGNTIYF. The CDR3 DNA follows: TGTGCCAGCAGTTTACGGGGAAATGGAAACACCATATATTTT.

This clonotype was counted only a few times. V and J are TRBV20-1 and TRBJ2-3; TRBD2 might be the D (6 bases). Trimming removed 3 bases from V and 0 bases from J, with 10 bases in between. The CDR3 has 14 amino acids. Germline CDR1 and CDR2: DFQATT and SNEGSKA (reference sequence). CDR3 loop: CSASTSGSTDTQYF. The CDR3 DNA follows: TGCAGTGCTAGTACCAGCGGGAGCACAGATACGCAGTATTTT.

This clonotype was seen a few times. The chain combines TRBV10-3 with TRBJ2-3, with D possibly matching TRBD1 (5 bases). The V and J ends lost 3 bases and 5 bases respectively, with 18 bases between them. CDR3 length: 16 residues. In germline, CDR1 is ENHRY, CDR2 SYGVKD. In DNA form, the CDR3 reads TGTGCCATCAGTGAAGGGCAGTCCTTTAGGGGAGATACGCAGTATTTT. The encoded protein is CAISEGQSFRGDTQYF.

The chain employs TRBV5-1 and TRBJ1-2; a weak D match, TRBD1 (6 bases). The CDR3 totals 15 residues. CDR1 is SGHRS, CDR2 YFSETQ, per germline. V lost 5 bases to trimming and J lost 4 bases, with 18 bases between them. The CDR3 DNA follows: TGCGCCAGCAGACTTGAACAGGGTTACCCCTATGGCTACACCTTC. It encodes CASRLEQGYPYGYTF.

This clonotype was picked up a small number of times. This sequence joins TRBV6-1 and TRBJ2-1; TRBD1 agrees at 10 bases. CDR1 is MNHNS and CDR2 is SASEGT in the germline V gene. CDR3 length equals 16 residues. J was trimmed by 3 bases and V by 7 bases; bases with no gene match: 9. CDR3: CASILGGDRGYNEQFF. The CDR3 DNA sequence: TGTGCCAGCATCCTCGGAGGGGACAGGGGCTACAATGAGCAGTTCTTC.

This clonotype was found many times. The V gene is TRBV10-3, the J gene TRBJ1-1; 7 nucleotides align to TRBD1. The CDR3 covers 14 residues. V was clipped by 5 bases and J by 1 base; unmatched bases: 4. Germline loops: CDR1 ENHRY, CDR2 SYGVKD. The CDR3, as DNA: TGTGCCATCAGTCCCCAGGGGGGGAACACTGAAGCTTTCTTT. Amino acids: CAISPQGGNTEAFF.

In its sample, this clonotype was seen a few times. CDR3 in DNA: TGTGCCAGCAGCTTAGGGGACTACCAAGAGACCCAGTACTTC. Its protein is CASSLGDYQETQYF. The chain has TRBV7-2 and TRBJ2-5; tentatively, D is TRBD2 (6 bases). Looked up from germline, CDR1 is SGHTA and CDR2 is FQGNSA. The V end was cut by 1 base, the J end by 0 bases, with 6 bases between. This CDR3 comprises 14 residues.

V is TRBV28 and J is TRBJ2-6; 7 nucleotides agree with TRBD1. Germline assignment: CDR1 MDHEN and CDR2 SYDVKM. The CDR3 sequence is 16 residues long. With 10 bases clipped from V and 0 bases from J, the junction kept 9 bases outside the gene matches. As DNA, the CDR3 is TGTGCCACCAGACTTGGGACAGCCTCTGGGGCCAACGTCCTGACTTTC. It specifies CATRLGTASGANVLTF.

About this clonotype: This may come from a read error, since a much larger clone is one base off. The CDR3 loop is CATKSGSGLLDEQFF. CDR3 DNA: TGTGCCACCAAGTCGGGTAGCGGGCTCTTGGATGAGCAGTTCTTC. This chain uses TRBV2 with TRBJ2-1, with 7 bases that match TRBD2. Trimming removed 10 bases from V and 8 bases from J; junction bases left unmatched: 17. This CDR3 comprises 15 residues. Per germline, CDR1 SNHLY and CDR2 FYNNEI. The entire variable domain, with the rest obtained from reference TRBV2 and TRBJ2-1, is as follows: EPEVTQTPSHQVTQMGQEVILRCVPISNHLYFYWYRQILGQKVEFLVSFYNNEISEKSEIFDDQFSVERPDGSNFTLKIRSTKLEDSAMYFCATKSGSGLLDEQFFGPGTRLTVL.

The chain carries TRBV5-1 and TRBJ1-6; D perhaps matches TRBD1 (5 bases). This CDR3 spans 14 amino acids. V dropped 0 bases and J dropped 7 bases, with 8 bases sitting between them. Per the germline V gene, CDR1 is SGHRS and CDR2 is YFSETQ. The CDR3 region is CASSLANRNSPLHF. In nucleotides, the CDR3 is TGCGCCAGCAGCTTGGCAAACAGGAATTCACCCCTCCACTTT.

This clonotype was counted a few times. The genes are TRBV24-1 and TRBJ2-1; D is possibly TRBD1 (6 bases). The germline gives CDR1 KGHDR, CDR2 SFDVKD. Trimming took off 4 bases at V and 9 bases at J, with 21 bases between the two ends. The CDR3 contains 16 residues. The CDR3 DNA reads as TGTGCCACCAGTGACCACCGGGCCACAGGGATTGGTGAGCAGTTCTTC. Translation gives CATSDHRATGIGEQFF.

The CDR3 DNA follows: TGCGCCAGCAGCCAAGATAGCGGGGGGGCTTATACGCAGTATTTT. It specifies CASSQDSGGAYTQYF. The chain carries TRBV4-1 and TRBJ2-3; TRBD2 matches 11 bases. The CDR3 is made up of 15 amino acids. The germline gives CDR1 MGHRA, CDR2 YSYEKL. The junction had 3 bases not matched to a gene; V was cut back by 0 bases and J by 7 bases.

This clonotype was seen a few times. In DNA, the CDR3 is TGCGCCAGCAGCCCACCGAAGTGGGACTACACCTTC. It yields the protein CASSPPKWDYTF. The V call is TRBV4-1, the J call TRBJ1-2; unclear D gene. The CDR3 loop spans 12 amino acids. Trimming left V 4 bases short and J 10 bases short, with 13 bases between. CDR1 is MGHRA and CDR2 is YSYEKL in the germline V gene.

Ten or more counts support this clonotype. V and J are TRBV7-2 and TRBJ1-2; 7 bases are a match to TRBD1. The V gene end was trimmed by 5 bases and the J gene end by 7 bases; junction bases not matched to a gene: 13. The CDR3 sequence is 15 residues long. CDR1 is SGHTA and CDR2 is FQGNSA in the germline V gene. The CDR3 region has the DNA TGTGCCAGCAGCCCCCCCGGGACAGAGATAGGTGGCTACACCTTC. Protein product: CASSPPGTEIGGYTF.

This clonotype has a count of ten or more. This chain joins TRBV6-6 and TRBJ1-1; the match to TRBD1 covers 7 bases. Germline V gene data show CDR1 as MNHNY and CDR2 as SVGAGI (reference sequence). The CDR3 is made up of 13 amino acids. The junction had 5 bases not matched to a gene; V was cut back by 6 bases and J by 4 bases. The CDR3 loop reads CASSLTGITEAFF. The CDR3 DNA is TGTGCCAGCAGCCTGACAGGGATCACTGAAGCTTTCTTT.

The V gene is TRBV6-2 or TRBV6-3, the J gene TRBJ1-5; TRBD1 matches 9 bases. Germline values: CDR1 MNHEY, CDR2 SVGEGT. This CDR3 region has 16 residues. J lost 5 bases, V lost 6 bases, and 11 bases had no gene match. In DNA form, the CDR3 reads TGTGCCAGCAGACGACAGGGGGTTTTCAACTATCAGCCCCAGCATTTT. Amino acid sequence: CASRRQGVFNYQPQHF.

The sample holds many counts of this clonotype. V is TRBV29-1 and J is TRBJ2-1; 9 nucleotides line up with TRBD2. Germline V lookup: CDR1 SQVTM, CDR2 ANQGSEA. The CDR3 contains 14 residues. V was pared by 7 bases and J by 0 bases, with 4 bases of the junction left unmatched. CDR3 DNA sequence: TGCAGCGCTGGCGGGAGGGCCTCCTACAATGAGCAGTTCTTC. It translates to CSAGGRASYNEQFF.

The chain has TRBV18 and TRBJ2-5, with 9 bases lining up with TRBD1. V lost 2 bases to trimming and J lost 5 bases; unmatched junction nucleotides: 3. The V gene's germline CDR1 is KGHSH and CDR2 LQKENI. The length of the CDR3 is 14 residues. The CDR3 coding sequence is TGTGCCAGCTCACCATACGGACAGGGGGAGACCCAGTACTTC. Translation gives CASSPYGQGETQYF.

This clonotype was seen a handful of times. The V gene is TRBV7-9, the J gene TRBJ1-5; D gene uncertain. CDR3 length equals 16 residues. Germline V gene sequence: CDR1 SEHNR, CDR2 FQNEAQ (reference sequence). With 0 bases removed from V and 4 bases from J, the gap between germline ends came to 13 bases. In nucleotides, the CDR3 is TGTGCCAGCAGCTTAGCGGAGATAGGGATGAATCAGCCCCAGCATTTT. It yields the protein CASSLAEIGMNQPQHF.